The clone carrying this T cell receptor beta chain has more than one count but fewer than ten. The target antigen is unknown. The entry originates in a study of blood T cells in healthy people across ages. Findings of the study overall: While age rose, TCR beta diversity per million T cells dropped in a roughly linear way.

Every donor provided roughly 10 milliliters of peripheral blood. A second PCR, run for about 7 to 11 cycles, used a sample-barcoded 5' primer plus a J-beta primer mix. TCRdb independently ran MiXCR on the 5' RACE reads; one entry per CDR3 protein. The sample has fewer than 1,200,000 distinct CDR3 sequences, around 27% seen once; the top ten hold about 0.8%. This same sample was also part of a study on T cells of mothers and their children. That report adds: Mother-child pairs who were related displayed a slightly higher overlap than unrelated pairs, a difference that was non-significant.

The TCR sequence derives from a girl aged 2-10 years in good health. Sequenced sample: blood.

As DNA, the CDR3 is TGCAGCGTTGCACTCGGGCTCGGCAATGAGCAGTTCTTC. Amino acid sequence: CSVALGLGNEQFF. The chain carries TRBV29-1 and TRBJ2-5; D is uncertain. Matching the DNA end better, TRBJ2-1 makes the J call doubtful. The CDR3 sequence is 13 residues long. The germline V gene encodes CDR1 SQVTM and CDR2 ANQGSEA.